This entry lists 11 T cell receptor beta chains sequenced from one sample in a study of Ad26.COV2.S vaccination and SARS-CoV-2 variants. Assay used: immunoSEQ multiplex PCR; TCRdb lists only in-frame clones, some missing. The data hold hundreds of thousands of clones, with about 90% observed a single time. Treatment of the sample: approximately 18 received Ad26.COV2.S at low or high dose, single or two shots; 5 received placebo; per-sample allocation not given. Day 63 following the first vaccine or placebo injection was when the samples were taken. Source: peripheral blood, taken in a trial of Ad26.COV2.S vaccine versus placebo. The receptors come from a person between 18 and 59 years old who received the Ad26.COV2.S COVID-19 vaccine or a placebo.

This clone was counted a single time. This chain links TRBV7-9 with TRBJ2-1; tentative D call: TRBD1 (6 bases). Germline assignment: CDR1 SEHNR and CDR2 FQNEAQ (reference sequence). CDR3 length: 16 residues. Trimming stripped 1 base from V and 0 bases from J, with 10 bases between. CDR3 in DNA: TGTGCCAGCAGCTTAGGTGTAGGGGGCTCCTACAATGAGCAGTTCTTC. Its translation is CASSLGVGGSYNEQFF.

The chain joins TRBV7-6 to TRBJ2-1, with D perhaps matching TRBD2 (6 bases). The CDR3 runs to 16 residues. Trimming pared 1 base from V and 2 bases from J, leaving 12 bases between. CDR1 and CDR2 (germline): SGHVS, FNYEAQ. CDR3: CASSLDAGFAYNEQFF. The CDR3 DNA follows: TGTGCCAGCAGCTTAGACGCGGGGTTCGCCTACAATGAGCAGTTCTTC.

The chain is built from TRBV18 and TRBJ2-5, with D maybe TRBD2 (6 bases). Germline V gene sequence: CDR1 KGHSH, CDR2 LQKENI. CDR3 length equals 15 residues. The V and J ends lost 3 bases and 2 bases respectively, with 13 bases between them. CDR3 in DNA: TGTGCCAGCTCACCTTTCGGGACTCAGCAAGAGACCCAGTACTTC. It translates to CASSPFGTQQETQYF.

The CDR3 DNA follows: TGCAGCGTTGAACCTAGGGTTCCGAACACTGAAGCTTTCTTT. Its translation: CSVEPRVPNTEAFF. V gene TRBV29-1 combines with J gene TRBJ1-1, with D hard to call. Germline V gene lookup returns CDR1 SQVTM and CDR2 ANQGSEA. CDR3 length: 14 amino acids. Trimming shortened V by 2 bases and J by 1 base, and 11 bases separated the two germline ends.

CDR3 nucleotide sequence: TGTGCCAGCAGGGAGGGGGGCCTAGCTAACTATGGCTACACCTTC. It encodes CASREGGLANYGYTF. The chain links TRBV5-4 to TRBJ1-2, with D possibly matching TRBD1 (6 bases). Germline-derived CDR1 and CDR2 are SGHNT and YYREEE (reference sequence). The CDR3 spans 15 residues. The V end was cut by 5 bases, the J end by 0 bases, with 14 bases between.

The rearrangement joins TRBV2 to TRBJ2-1; 7 bases fit TRBD2. V lost 10 bases to trimming and J lost 0 bases; unmatched junction nucleotides: 3. The CDR3 runs to 13 residues. Germline loops: CDR1 SNHLY, CDR2 FYNNEI. This CDR3 reads CATRGSSYNEQFF. The CDR3 bases are TGTGCCACCCGCGGGAGCTCCTACAATGAGCAGTTCTTC.

The chain uses TRBV7-9 and TRBJ2-2, with no clear D. The V gene's germline CDR1 is SEHNR and CDR2 FQNEAQ (reference sequence). The CDR3 is 15 amino acids. V was shortened by 1 base and J by 1 base, with 7 bases between the two germline ends. The CDR3 region has the DNA TGTGCCAGCAGCTTAGGGCCGCTGAACACCGGGGAGCTGTTTTTT. It encodes CASSLGPLNTGELFF.

The V call is TRBV14, the J call TRBJ2-7, with D perhaps assigned TRBD1 or TRBD2 (5 bases each). Trimming stripped 4 bases from V and 2 bases from J, with 6 bases between. CDR1 is SGHDN, CDR2 FVKESK, per germline. CDR3 length: 12 residues. In DNA form, the CDR3 reads TGTGCCAGCAGCCCGGGGCCCTACGAGCAGTACTTC. Encoded protein: CASSPGPYEQYF.

The V call is TRBV7-9, the J call TRBJ1-2; 7 nucleotides align to TRBD1. Germline V gene data show CDR1 as SEHNR and CDR2 as FQNEAQ (reference sequence). The J segment lost 7 bases and the V segment lost 6 bases, leaving 5 bases of the junction unmatched. This CDR3 has 12 amino acids. This CDR3 reads CASSGTASGYTF. CDR3 in DNA: TGTGCCAGCAGTGGGACAGCCTCTGGCTACACCTTC.

The chain carries TRBV6-5 and TRBJ2-7; D may correspond to TRBD1 or TRBD2 (6 bases each). In germline, CDR1 is MNHEY, CDR2 SVGAGI. This CDR3 comprises 13 residues. V was trimmed by 2 bases and J by 6 bases, leaving 11 bases between them. CDR3 bases: TGTGCCAGCAGTTACGGGGGGCCGCGCGAGCAGTACTTC. Translation: CASSYGGPREQYF.

The chain carries TRBV7-2 and TRBJ2-1; TRBD2 matches 8 bases. The V and J ends lost 6 bases and 2 bases, in that order; junction bases with no gene match: 0. Germline V CDR1 and CDR2: SGHTA, FQGNSA. The CDR3 consists of 13 residues. CDR3 in amino acids: CASRTSAYNEQFF. DNA of the CDR3: TGTGCCAGCAGGACTAGCGCCTACAATGAGCAGTTCTTC.